This T cell receptor (beta chain) was recorded in a study of CD8+ T cells in alopecia areata (dated by TCRdb to the late 2010s). The study in broad terms: The study used high-throughput TCRbeta sequencing to examine T cell clonal expansion in alopecia areata, in both the C3H/HeJ mouse model and human patients. On the human side, TCRbeta sequencing was run on scalp tissue and on sorted CD4+ and CD8+ peripheral blood T cells from healthy controls and from alopecia areata patients with either patchy or totalis/universalis disease. Clonality in the scalp was compared among normal scalp (n=4), patchy alopecia areata scalp (n=8), and alopecia totalis/universalis scalp (n=8). The RNA source kit depended on sample type: the PAXgene miRNA kit for fixed scalp, the miRNeasy kit for PBMCs, and the RNeasy kit for mouse skin. TCRbeta CDR3 regions were amplified by immunoSEQ multiplex PCR using 35 Vbeta forward and 13 Jbeta reverse primers. What the research found in general, with its limitations: Higher clonality and more expanded CD8+ clones were observed in lesional scalp than in normal scalp, particularly in alopecia totalis/universalis, a finding suggestive of antigenic drive. Unlike mouse skin, where gammadelta T cells dominate, normal human skin contains resident alphabeta T cells that get sequenced too, which complicates analysis of the scalp TCR repertoire. Shared TCR sequences between patients were less evident than in mice, which may be partly attributable to HLA diversity in the patient population.

Lesional scalp punch biopsies and peripheral blood were obtained from alopecia areata patients. PBMCs were separated by density centrifugation and stained for CD3, CD4 and CD8, after which CD4+ and CD8+ T cells were sorted on a FACSAria. Untreated alopecia areata patients were recruited as part of a multicenter biomarker study. In roughly five patients from the biomarker study, the blood CD8+ T cells went through an additional sort into NKG2D-low and NKG2D-high fractions. Libraries were made using the immunoSEQ multiplex PCR assay. To provide template for TCR sequencing, every sample had RNA extracted and reverse transcribed into cDNA. SuperScript III was used to make first-strand cDNA, primed with a 2:1 mix of oligo-dT and random hexamers. A synthetic immune receptor repertoire was used to assess amplification bias, and residual bias was removed computationally. The published analysis was carried out like this. Raw reads were preprocessed for error removal, and CDR3 was defined according to IMGT conventions as running from the conserved cysteine to phenylalanine. To get clonality, Shannon entropy was normalized by log2 of the number of productive unique TCRs and the result was subtracted from 1. CD4 or CD8 identity of scalp clones was inferred by cross-referencing scalp TCRbeta sequences with sorted blood CD4 and CD8 repertoires. TCRdb limited this immuneACCESS table to in-frame rearrangements with V and J called. A share of clones is missing; checked studies link under half to unresolved V genes, and the rest is unexplained. That table furnishes V, J and clone size, whereas the DNA furnished D and trimming. The sample has 90,000 to 130,000 clones on record, 45% to 60% of them singletons. Around 23% of the sample goes to the ten largest clones.

There are 13 amino acids in the CDR3, from cysteine to phenylalanine inclusive. The DNA shown is the 39-base CDR3, in frame from base 1. The germline V gene (reference sequence) specifies SEHNR as CDR1 and FQNEAQ as CDR2. V is pared back by 7 bases and J by 1 base, with 11 bases lying between the germline termini. On this clone: Its antigen is unknown. No qualities accompany the bases; no much larger clone lies one base away.

This clonotype was obtained from a human donor with alopecia areata. The chain uses TRBV7-9 and TRBJ2-7; no D gene is confidently identified. Material for sequencing was NKG2D-low CD8+ T cells sorted from blood. This sample's cell subset or site label indicates: sorted CD8+ NKG2D-low blood T cells. The nucleotides are TGTGCCAGCATCCCCCCCGGATCCTACGAGCAGTACTTC. The translation is CASIPPGSYEQYF.